This T cell receptor (beta chain) was recorded in a study of identifying expanded T cells in peripheral blood. General observations from the study: Variance in clone template counts between approximately 2-week samples significantly increased with total template count across all healthy donors.

Germline-derived CDR1 and CDR2 are LNHDA and SQIVND (reference sequence). Trimming took 3 bases from V and 1 from J, leaving 7 bases between them. CDR3 length equals 13 residues. Sequenced by immunoSEQ multiplex PCR; TCRdb stores in-frame clones only, minus some. Of about 78,000 clones in the sample, approximately 84% were seen once. This clone showed up just once. Its antigen is unknown. The V and J genes are TRBV19 and TRBJ2-7, with D unresolved. The TCR originated in a person between 18 and 69 years old in good health. The sample consisted of blood. CDR3 region: CASSIEPSYEQYF. CDR3 nucleotide sequence: TGTGCCAGTAGTATTGAACCTTCCTACGAGCAGTACTTC.